This is a list of T cell receptor beta chains from one sample in a study of blood T cell repertoires in COVID-19. The data were produced by immunoSEQ multiplex PCR, yet TCRdb's version contains in-frame clones alone and is incomplete. The table includes about 76,000 clones, around 88% detected once. Source material: peripheral blood. Receptors were obtained from a man aged 25-45 years with acute or convalescent COVID-19. CDR3s include the opening cysteine and the closing phenylalanine or tryptophan. The D gene is left open where the match is weak. Size values are once, few and many counts, or a class for expanded clones, and some rows have none.

cdr3_aa: CASSQRRSSYNEQFF; cdr3_nt: TGTGCCAGTAGTCAACGGAGGAGCTCCTACAATGAGCAGTTCTTC; cdr3_length: 15; d_call: .; v_call: TRBV19; clone_size: .; j_call: TRBJ2-1
cdr3_aa: CASSERARTVSNQPQHF; cdr3_nt: TGTGCCAGCAGTGAAAGGGCCCGGACAGTAAGCAATCAGCCCCAGCATTTT; cdr3_length: 17; d_call: .; v_call: TRBV6-1; clone_size: few; j_call: TRBJ1-5
cdr3_aa: CASSESGPRGWYF; cdr3_nt: TGCGCCAGCAGTGAGTCTGGACCGCGAGGGTGGTACTTC; cdr3_length: 13; d_call: .; v_call: TRBV10-1; clone_size: .; j_call: TRBJ2-4
cdr3_aa: CASSESVGLGELFF; cdr3_nt: TGTGCCAGCAGTGAAAGTGTGGGGCTCGGGGAGCTGTTTTTT; cdr3_length: 14; d_call: .; v_call: TRBV6-1; clone_size: .; j_call: TRBJ2-2
cdr3_aa: CASKLGTSGRRLVGNEQFF; cdr3_nt: TGTGCCAGCAAGCTGGGGACTAGCGGGAGGAGATTAGTCGGGAATGAGCAGTTCTTC; cdr3_length: 19; d_call: TRBD2; v_call: TRBV7-9; clone_size: once; j_call: TRBJ2-1
cdr3_aa: CASSRQGGADYGYTF; cdr3_nt: TGTGCCAGCAGCCGGCAGGGGGGAGCGGACTATGGCTACACCTTC; cdr3_length: 15; d_call: TRBD1; v_call: TRBV4-2; clone_size: .; j_call: TRBJ1-2
cdr3_aa: CSASVAGEYQETQYF; cdr3_nt: TGCAGTGCTAGTGTAGCAGGGGAGTACCAAGAGACCCAGTACTTC; cdr3_length: 15; d_call: .; v_call: TRBV20-1; clone_size: once; j_call: TRBJ2-5
cdr3_aa: CASSDRLSDTQYF; cdr3_nt: TGTGCCAGCTCGGACAGGCTCTCAGATACGCAGTATTTT; cdr3_length: 13; d_call: TRBD1; v_call: TRBV12-3/TRBV12-4; clone_size: .; j_call: TRBJ2-3
cdr3_aa: CASSFHGTSGTSTDTQYF; cdr3_nt: TGTGCCAGCAGCTTCCACGGGACTAGCGGAACTAGCACAGATACGCAGTATTTT; cdr3_length: 18; d_call: TRBD2; v_call: TRBV7-8; clone_size: .; j_call: TRBJ2-3
cdr3_aa: CASSHASQNIQYF; cdr3_nt: TGTGCCAGCAGCCACGCGAGCCAAAACATTCAGTACTTC; cdr3_length: 13; d_call: .; v_call: TRBV3-1/TRBV3-2; clone_size: once; j_call: TRBJ2-4
cdr3_aa: CASSGSGQEQYIQYF; cdr3_nt: TGTGCCAGCAGTGGATCGGGACAAGAACAATACATTCAGTACTTC; cdr3_length: 15; d_call: .; v_call: TRBV28; clone_size: .; j_call: TRBJ2-4
cdr3_aa: CASSRNSGRAGGELFF; cdr3_nt: TGTGCCAGCAGTCGAAATAGCGGGAGGGCCGGCGGGGAGCTGTTTTTT; cdr3_length: 16; d_call: TRBD2; v_call: TRBV7-9; clone_size: few; j_call: TRBJ2-2
cdr3_aa: CAWRRSNYGYTF; cdr3_nt: TGTGCCTGGAGGAGGAGCAACTATGGCTACACCTTC; cdr3_length: 12; d_call: .; v_call: TRBV30; clone_size: .; j_call: TRBJ1-2
cdr3_aa: CATNWDRGDLVFF; cdr3_nt: TGTGCCACCAACTGGGACAGGGGGGATTTGGTGTTCTTC; cdr3_length: 13; d_call: TRBD1; v_call: TRBV15; clone_size: .; j_call: TRBJ2-1
cdr3_aa: CSVTGQGGTQYF; cdr3_nt: TGCAGCGTAACAGGACAGGGCGGGACCCAGTACTTC; cdr3_length: 12; d_call: TRBD1; v_call: TRBV29-1; clone_size: few; j_call: TRBJ2-5
cdr3_aa: CASSGQTGANQPQHF; cdr3_nt: TGTGCCAGCAGCGGCCAGACAGGGGCAAATCAGCCCCAGCATTTT; cdr3_length: 15; d_call: TRBD1; v_call: TRBV9; clone_size: .; j_call: TRBJ1-5
cdr3_aa: CASSLDFSYEQYF; cdr3_nt: TGTGCCAGCAGCCTTGACTTTTCCTACGAGCAGTACTTC; cdr3_length: 13; d_call: .; v_call: TRBV7-2; clone_size: .; j_call: TRBJ2-7
cdr3_aa: CASSGKWGRVSGEKLFF; cdr3_nt: TGCGCCAGCAGCGGTAAATGGGGCAGGGTATCCGGGGAAAAACTGTTTTTT; cdr3_length: 17; d_call: .; v_call: TRBV4-3; clone_size: .; j_call: TRBJ1-4
cdr3_aa: CASSWGTSGRVGEQFF; cdr3_nt: TGTGCCAGCAGCTGGGGGACTAGCGGGAGGGTTGGTGAGCAGTTCTTC; cdr3_length: 16; d_call: TRBD2; v_call: TRBV6-6; clone_size: .; j_call: TRBJ2-1
cdr3_aa: CASSAQLAGPTDTQYF; cdr3_nt: TGTGCCAGCAGCGCTCAACTAGCGGGGCCCACAGATACGCAGTATTTT; cdr3_length: 16; d_call: TRBD2; v_call: TRBV7-2; clone_size: .; j_call: TRBJ2-3
cdr3_aa: CASSLRPGSPSYTGELFF; cdr3_nt: TGTGCCAGCAGTTTAAGGCCAGGCAGCCCCTCCTACACCGGGGAGCTGTTTTTT; cdr3_length: 18; d_call: .; v_call: TRBV28; clone_size: .; j_call: TRBJ2-2
cdr3_aa: CASSLFGAVTYEQYF; cdr3_nt: TGCGCCAGCAGCTTGTTCGGAGCGGTAACCTACGAGCAGTACTTC; cdr3_length: 15; d_call: .; v_call: TRBV5-1; clone_size: .; j_call: TRBJ2-7